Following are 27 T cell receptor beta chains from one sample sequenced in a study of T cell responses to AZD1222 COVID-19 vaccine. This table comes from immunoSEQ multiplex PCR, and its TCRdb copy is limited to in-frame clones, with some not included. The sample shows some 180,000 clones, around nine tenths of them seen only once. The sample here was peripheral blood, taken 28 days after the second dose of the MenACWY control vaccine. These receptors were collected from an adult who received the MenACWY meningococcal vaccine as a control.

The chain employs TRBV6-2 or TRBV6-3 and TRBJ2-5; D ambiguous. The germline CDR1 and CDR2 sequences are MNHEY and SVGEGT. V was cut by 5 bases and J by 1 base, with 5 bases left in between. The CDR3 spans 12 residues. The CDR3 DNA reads TGTGCCAGCAGTGGCAGCCAAGAGACCCAGTACTTC. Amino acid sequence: CASSGSQETQYF.

Here the CDR3 reads CSVRGTGWAYGYTF. The CDR3, as DNA: TGCAGCGTTCGGGGGACAGGGTGGGCCTATGGCTACACCTTC. The chain combines TRBV29-1 with TRBJ1-2, with 9 bases fitting TRBD1. V trimming: 5 bases; J trimming: 4 bases; junction bases outside the gene matches: 8. The CDR3 length is 14 residues. Germline V gene data show CDR1 as SQVTM and CDR2 as ANQGSEA.

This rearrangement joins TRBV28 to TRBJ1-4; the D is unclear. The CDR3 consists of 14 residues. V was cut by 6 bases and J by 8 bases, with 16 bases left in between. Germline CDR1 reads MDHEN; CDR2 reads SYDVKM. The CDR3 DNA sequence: TGTGCCAGCAGGCGGGCCCAGGCGGGGGAAAAACTGTTTTTT. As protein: CASRRAQAGEKLFF.

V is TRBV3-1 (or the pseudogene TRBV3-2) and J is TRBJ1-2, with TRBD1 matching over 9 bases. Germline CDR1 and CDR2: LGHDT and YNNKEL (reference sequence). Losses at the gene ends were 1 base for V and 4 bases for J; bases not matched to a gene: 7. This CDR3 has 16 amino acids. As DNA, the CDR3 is TGTGCCAGCAGCCAAGGAGGACAGGGGATTGTCTATGGCTACACCTTC. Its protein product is CASSQGGQGIVYGYTF.

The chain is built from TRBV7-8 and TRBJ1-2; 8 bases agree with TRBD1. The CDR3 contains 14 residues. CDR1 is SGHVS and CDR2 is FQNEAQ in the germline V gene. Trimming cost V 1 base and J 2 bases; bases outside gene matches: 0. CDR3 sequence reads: CASSLGTGNYGYTF. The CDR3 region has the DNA TGTGCCAGCAGCTTAGGGACAGGGAACTATGGCTACACCTTC.

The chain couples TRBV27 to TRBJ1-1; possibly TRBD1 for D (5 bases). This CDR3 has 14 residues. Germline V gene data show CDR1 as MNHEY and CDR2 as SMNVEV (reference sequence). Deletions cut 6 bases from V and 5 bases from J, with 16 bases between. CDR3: CASRGGWGRTEAFF. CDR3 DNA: TGTGCCAGCAGGGGGGGATGGGGGAGGACTGAAGCTTTCTTT.

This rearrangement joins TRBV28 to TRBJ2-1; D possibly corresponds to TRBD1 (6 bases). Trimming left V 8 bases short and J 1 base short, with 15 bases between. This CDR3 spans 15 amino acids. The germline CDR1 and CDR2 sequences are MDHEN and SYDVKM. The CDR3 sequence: CASLRGGESYNEQFF. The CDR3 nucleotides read TGTGCCAGCCTCAGGGGTGGGGAGTCCTACAATGAGCAGTTCTTC.

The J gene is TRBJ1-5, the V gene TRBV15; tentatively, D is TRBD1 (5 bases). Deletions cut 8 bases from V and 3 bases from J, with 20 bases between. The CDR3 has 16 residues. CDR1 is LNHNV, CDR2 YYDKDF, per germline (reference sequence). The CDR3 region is CATSEWGRGDNQPQHF. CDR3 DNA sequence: TGTGCCACCTCGGAATGGGGGAGAGGGGACAATCAGCCCCAGCATTTT.

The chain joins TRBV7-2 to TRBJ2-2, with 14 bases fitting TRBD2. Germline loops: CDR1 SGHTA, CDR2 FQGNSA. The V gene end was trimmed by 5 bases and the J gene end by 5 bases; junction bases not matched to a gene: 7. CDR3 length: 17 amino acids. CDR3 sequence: CASSPLRTSGRTGELFF. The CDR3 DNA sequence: TGTGCCAGCAGCCCCCTCCGGACTAGCGGGAGGACCGGGGAGCTGTTTTTT.

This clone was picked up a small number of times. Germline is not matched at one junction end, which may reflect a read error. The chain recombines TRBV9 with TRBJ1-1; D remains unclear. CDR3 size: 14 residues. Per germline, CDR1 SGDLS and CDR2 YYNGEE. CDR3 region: CASSVVAVNPEAFF. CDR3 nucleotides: TGTGCCAGCAGCGTAGTTGCCGTGAACCCTGAAGCTTTCTTT.

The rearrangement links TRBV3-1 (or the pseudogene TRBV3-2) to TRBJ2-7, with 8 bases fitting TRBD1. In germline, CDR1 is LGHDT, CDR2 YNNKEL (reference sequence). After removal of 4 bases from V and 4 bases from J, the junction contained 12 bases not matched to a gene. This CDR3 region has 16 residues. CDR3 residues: CASSPARPGGEYEQYF. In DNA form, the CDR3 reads TGTGCCAGCAGCCCAGCTAGGCCAGGGGGCGAGTACGAGCAGTACTTC.

The CDR3 is CASSLLQTNTEAFF. The DNA for the CDR3 is TGTGCCAGCAGCTTATTACAGACGAACACTGAAGCTTTCTTT. This chain joins TRBV7-2 and TRBJ1-1, with D hard to call. The CDR3 is 14 amino acids. Germline V gene sequence: CDR1 SGHTA, CDR2 FQGNSA. Trimming removed 2 bases at V and 1 base at J, with 8 bases between.

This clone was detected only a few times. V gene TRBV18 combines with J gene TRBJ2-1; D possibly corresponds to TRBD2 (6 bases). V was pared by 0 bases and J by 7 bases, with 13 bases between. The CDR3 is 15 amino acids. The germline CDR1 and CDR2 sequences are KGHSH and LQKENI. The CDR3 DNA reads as TGTGCCAGCTCACCACCCACGGGAGTGTGGAATGAGCAGTTCTTC. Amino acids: CASSPPTGVWNEQFF.

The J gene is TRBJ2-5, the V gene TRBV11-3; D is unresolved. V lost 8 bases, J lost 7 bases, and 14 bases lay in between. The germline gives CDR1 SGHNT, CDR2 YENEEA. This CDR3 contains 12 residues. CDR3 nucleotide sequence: TGTGCCAGCCGTACCCCTCCCGGGACCCAGTACTTC. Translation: CASRTPPGTQYF.

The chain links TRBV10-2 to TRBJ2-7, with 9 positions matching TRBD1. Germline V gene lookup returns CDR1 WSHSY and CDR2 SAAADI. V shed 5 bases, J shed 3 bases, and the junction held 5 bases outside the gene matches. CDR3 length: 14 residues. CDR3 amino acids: CASSPRDRVYEQYF. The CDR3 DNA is TGCGCCAGCAGTCCGCGGGACAGGGTCTACGAGCAGTACTTC.

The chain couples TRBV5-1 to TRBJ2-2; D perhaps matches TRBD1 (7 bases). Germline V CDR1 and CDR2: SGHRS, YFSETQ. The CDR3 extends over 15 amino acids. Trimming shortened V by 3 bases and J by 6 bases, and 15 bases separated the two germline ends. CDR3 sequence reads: CASSSAARGAGELFF. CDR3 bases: TGCGCCAGCAGCTCCGCGGCCAGGGGGGCCGGGGAGCTGTTTTTT.

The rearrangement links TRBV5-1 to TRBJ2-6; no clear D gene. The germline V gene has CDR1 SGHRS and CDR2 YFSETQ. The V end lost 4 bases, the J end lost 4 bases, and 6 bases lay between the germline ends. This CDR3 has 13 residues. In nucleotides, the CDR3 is TGCGCCAGCAGCCCGTCAGGGGCCAACGTCCTGACTTTC. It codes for CASSPSGANVLTF.

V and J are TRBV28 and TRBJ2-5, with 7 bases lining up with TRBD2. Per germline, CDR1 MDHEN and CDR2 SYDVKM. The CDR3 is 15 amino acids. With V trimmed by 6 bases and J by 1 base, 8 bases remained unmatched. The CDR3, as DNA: TGTGCCAGCAGGCCAGGACTAGGGGCCCAAGAGACCCAGTACTTC. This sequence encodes CASRPGLGAQETQYF.

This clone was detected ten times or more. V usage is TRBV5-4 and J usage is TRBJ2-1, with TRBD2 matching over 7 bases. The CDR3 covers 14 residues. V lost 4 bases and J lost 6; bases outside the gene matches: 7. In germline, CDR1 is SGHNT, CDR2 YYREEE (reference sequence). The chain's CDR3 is CASSGAAGANEQFF. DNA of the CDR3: TGTGCCAGCAGCGGGGCGGCGGGAGCCAATGAGCAGTTCTTC.

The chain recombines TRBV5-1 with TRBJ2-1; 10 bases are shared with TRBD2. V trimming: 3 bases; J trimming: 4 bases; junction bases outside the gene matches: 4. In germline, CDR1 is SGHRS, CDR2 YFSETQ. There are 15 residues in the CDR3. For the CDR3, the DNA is TGCGCCAGCAGCTCAACTAGCGGGATTTACAATGAGCAGTTCTTC. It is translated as CASSSTSGIYNEQFF. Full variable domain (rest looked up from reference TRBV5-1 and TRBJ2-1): KAGVTQTPRYLIKTRGQQVTLSCSPISGHRSVSWYQQTPGQGLQFLFEYFSETQRNKGNFPGRFSGRQFSNSRSEMNVSTLELGDSALYLCASSSTSGIYNEQFFGPGTRLTVL.

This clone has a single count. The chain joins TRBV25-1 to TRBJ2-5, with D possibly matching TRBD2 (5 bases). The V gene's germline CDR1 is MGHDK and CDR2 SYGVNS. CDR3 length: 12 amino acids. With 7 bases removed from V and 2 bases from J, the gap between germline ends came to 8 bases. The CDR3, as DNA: TGTGCCAGCAATAGCGCGCAAGAGACCCAGTACTTC. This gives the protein CASNSAQETQYF.

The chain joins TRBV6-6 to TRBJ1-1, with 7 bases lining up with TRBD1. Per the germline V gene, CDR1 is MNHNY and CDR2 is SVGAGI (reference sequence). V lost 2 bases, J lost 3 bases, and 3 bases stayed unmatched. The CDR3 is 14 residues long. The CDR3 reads CASSYRRGDTEAFF. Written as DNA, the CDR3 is TGTGCCAGCAGTTACCGCAGGGGGGACACTGAAGCTTTCTTT.

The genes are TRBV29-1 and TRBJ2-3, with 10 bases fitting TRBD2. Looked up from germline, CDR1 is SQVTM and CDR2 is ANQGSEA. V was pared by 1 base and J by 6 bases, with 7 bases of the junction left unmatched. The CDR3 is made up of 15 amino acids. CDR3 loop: CSVEGTSGGIDTQYF. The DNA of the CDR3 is TGCAGCGTTGAAGGGACTAGCGGAGGGATTGATACGCAGTATTTT.

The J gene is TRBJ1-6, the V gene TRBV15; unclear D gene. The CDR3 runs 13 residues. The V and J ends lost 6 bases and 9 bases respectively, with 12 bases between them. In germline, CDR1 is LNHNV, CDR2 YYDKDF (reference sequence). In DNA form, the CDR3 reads TGTGCCACCAGTAGACTCTCCAGTTCACCCCTCCACTTT. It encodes CATSRLSSSPLHF.

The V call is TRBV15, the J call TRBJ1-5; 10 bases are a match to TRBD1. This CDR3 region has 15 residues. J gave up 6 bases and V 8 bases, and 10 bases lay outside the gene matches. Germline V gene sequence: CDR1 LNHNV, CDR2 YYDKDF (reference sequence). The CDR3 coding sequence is TGTGCCACCTCGTCCGGGACAGGGGTGGTTCAGCCCCAGCATTTT. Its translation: CATSSGTGVVQPQHF.

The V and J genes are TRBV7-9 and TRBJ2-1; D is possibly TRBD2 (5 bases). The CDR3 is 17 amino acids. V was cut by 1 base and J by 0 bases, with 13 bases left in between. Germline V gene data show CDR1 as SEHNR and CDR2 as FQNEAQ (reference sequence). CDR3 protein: CASSLGAGWSSYNEQFF. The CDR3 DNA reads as TGTGCCAGCAGCTTAGGGGCGGGCTGGAGCTCCTACAATGAGCAGTTCTTC.

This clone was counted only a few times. The CDR3 DNA is TGCGCCAGCAGGCCCGGGCAGGGTAATCGGAACACCATATATTTT. This sequence encodes CASRPGQGNRNTIYF. V gene TRBV5-1 combines with J gene TRBJ1-3, with a possible D match to TRBD1 (5 bases). This CDR3 is built from 15 residues. Trimming took 5 bases from V and 7 from J, leaving 19 bases between them. From germline, CDR1 is SGHRS and CDR2 YFSETQ. Full variable domain (rest looked up from reference TRBV5-1 and TRBJ1-3): KAGVTQTPRYLIKTRGQQVTLSCSPISGHRSVSWYQQTPGQGLQFLFEYFSETQRNKGNFPGRFSGRQFSNSRSEMNVSTLELGDSALYLCASRPGQGNRNTIYFGEGSWLTVV.